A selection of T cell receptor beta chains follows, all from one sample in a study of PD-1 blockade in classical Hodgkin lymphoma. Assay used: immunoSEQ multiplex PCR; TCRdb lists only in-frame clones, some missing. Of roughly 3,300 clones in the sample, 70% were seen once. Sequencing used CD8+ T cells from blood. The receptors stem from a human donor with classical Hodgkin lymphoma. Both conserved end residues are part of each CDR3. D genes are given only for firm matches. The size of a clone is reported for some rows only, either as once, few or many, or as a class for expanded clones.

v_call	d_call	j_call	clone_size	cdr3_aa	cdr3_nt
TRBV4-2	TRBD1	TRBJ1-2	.	CASSLDRDAGYTF	TGTGCCAGCAGCTTGGACAGGGACGCTGGCTACACCTTC
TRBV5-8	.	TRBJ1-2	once	CASSYDRFNYGYTF	TGTGCCAGCAGCTACGACAGATTTAACTATGGCTACACCTTC
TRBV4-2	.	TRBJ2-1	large	CASSQDSEGVSFDEQFF	TGTGCCAGCAGCCAAGATTCGGAGGGAGTAAGTTTCGATGAGCAGTTCTTC
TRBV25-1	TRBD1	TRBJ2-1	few	CASSLPSGGRDANEQFF	TGTGCCAGCAGTCTCCCCTCAGGGGGCCGTGACGCCAATGAGCAGTTCTTC
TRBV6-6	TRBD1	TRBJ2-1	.	CASSFSQGAWDNEQFF	TGTGCCAGCAGTTTTTCTCAGGGGGCTTGGGACAATGAGCAGTTCTTC
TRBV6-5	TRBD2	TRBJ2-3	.	CASSGLAGGPDTQYF	TGTGCCAGCAGTGGACTAGCGGGAGGGCCAGATACGCAGTATTTT
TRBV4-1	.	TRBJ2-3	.	CASSQEGLASTDTQYF	TGCGCCAGCAGCCAAGAAGGCTTAGCGAGCACAGATACGCAGTATTTT
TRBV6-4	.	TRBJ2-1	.	CASSDSVNEQFF	TGTGCCAGCAGTGACTCAGTCAATGAGCAGTTCTTC
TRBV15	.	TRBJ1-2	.	CATSREGEGLYGYTF	TGTGCCACCAGCAGAGAGGGGGAGGGGCTCTATGGCTACACCTTC
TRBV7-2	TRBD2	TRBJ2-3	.	CASVPRGSTDTQYF	TGTGCCAGCGTCCCGCGGGGGTCCACAGATACGCAGTATTTT
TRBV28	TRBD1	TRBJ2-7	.	CASSLRPTRGSYEQYF	TGTGCCAGCAGCTTACGTCCCACCAGGGGGTCCTACGAGCAGTACTTC
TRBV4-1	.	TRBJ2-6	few	CASSPSAGQWYSGANVLTF	TGCGCCAGCAGCCCTAGTGCGGGACAGTGGTACTCTGGGGCCAACGTCCTGACTTTC
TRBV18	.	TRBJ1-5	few	CASSPGDNQPQHF	TGTGCCAGCTCACCGGGGGACAATCAGCCCCAGCATTTT
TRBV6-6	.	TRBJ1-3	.	CAAGRGFGNTIYF	TGTGCCGCCGGTCGAGGTTTTGGAAACACCATATATTTT
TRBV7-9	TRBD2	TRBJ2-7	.	CASSFPLSRTSGTYEQYF	TGTGCCAGCAGTTTTCCCCTATCGCGTACTAGCGGAACCTACGAGCAGTACTTC
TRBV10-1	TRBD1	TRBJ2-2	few	CASSDPTQGDTGELFF	TGCGCCAGCAGTGACCCCACACAGGGGGACACCGGGGAGCTGTTTTTT
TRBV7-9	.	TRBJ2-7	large	CASSLSIGLAYEQYF	TGTGCCAGCAGCCTGAGTATCGGGTTAGCCTACGAGCAGTACTTC
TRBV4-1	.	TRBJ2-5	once	CASSPQGGRVQETQYF	TGCGCCAGCAGCCCCCAGGGGGGAAGGGTCCAAGAGACCCAGTACTTC
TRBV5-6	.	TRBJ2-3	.	CASSIQDTQYF	TGTGCCAGCAGCATACAGGATACGCAGTATTTT
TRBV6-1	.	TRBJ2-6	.	CASSEEDSSGANVLTF	TGTGCCAGCAGTGAAGAGGACAGCTCTGGGGCCAACGTCCTGACTTTC
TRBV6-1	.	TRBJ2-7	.	CASSERDSHVNEQYF	TGTGCCAGCAGTGAACGAGATTCTCACGTGAACGAGCAGTACTTC
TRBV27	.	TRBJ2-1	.	CASSLSSVREQFF	TGTGCCAGCAGTTTATCGTCGGTTCGTGAGCAGTTCTTC
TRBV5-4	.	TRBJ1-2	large	CASSLDRDAGYTF	TGTGCCAGCAGCTTGGACAGGGACGCTGGCTACACCTTC
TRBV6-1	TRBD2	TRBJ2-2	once	CASSPGTSDAGELFF	TGTGCCAGCAGTCCCGGGACTAGCGATGCCGGGGAGCTGTTTTTT
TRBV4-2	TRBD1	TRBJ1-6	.	CASSQDPAGGSPLHF	TGTGCCAGCAGCCAAGATCCGGCAGGGGGTTCACCCCTCCACTTT
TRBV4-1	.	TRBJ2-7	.	CASSQGWEYEQYF	TGCGCCAGCAGCCAAGGGTGGGAATACGAGCAGTACTTC
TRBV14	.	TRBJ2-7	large	CASSQDGNAGPYEQYF	TGTGCCAGCAGCCAAGATGGTAATGCAGGGCCATACGAGCAGTACTTC
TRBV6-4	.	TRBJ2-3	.	CASSDGSTDTQYF	TGTGCCAGCAGTGACGGTAGCACAGATACGCAGTATTTT
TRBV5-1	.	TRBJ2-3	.	CASSFPGNTQYF	TGCGCCAGCAGCTTCCCAGGGAATACGCAGTATTTT
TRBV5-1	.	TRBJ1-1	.	CASSSEGSITEAFF	TGCGCCAGCAGCTCTGAGGGCTCCATCACTGAAGCTTTCTTT
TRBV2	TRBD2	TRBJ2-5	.	CASSDWGLAGEETQYF	TGTGCCAGCAGTGACTGGGGACTAGCGGGAGAAGAGACCCAGTACTTC
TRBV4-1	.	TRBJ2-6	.	CASSQADFVSSGANVLTF	TGCGCCAGCAGCCAAGCGGACTTTGTGAGCTCTGGGGCCAACGTCCTGACTTTC